What follows are 30 T cell receptor beta chains derived from one specimen sequenced in a study of OX40 agonist ivuxolimab in advanced cancers. Library creation used the immunoSEQ multiplex PCR assay. The clones in this table, taken by TCRdb from immuneACCESS, are in-frame only. Not every clone is retained; where verified, under half of the shortfall comes from an unresolved V gene, and the cause of the rest is unknown. The sample profile shows tens of thousands of clones; roughly 86% of them were found once. 28% of the sample lies in the top ten. The source material was CD4+ or CD8+ T cells sorted from blood, sampled in a trial of the OX40 agonist ivuxolimab. These receptors were obtained from an adult with an advanced solid tumor such as melanoma, head and neck, liver or kidney cancer.

This clone was detected only once. V usage is TRBV19 and J usage is TRBJ1-2; possibly TRBD1 for D (5 bases). The CDR3 contains 13 residues. Germline CDR1 reads LNHDA; CDR2 reads SQIVND (reference sequence). The germline V and J ends were trimmed by 2 bases and 3 bases, with 7 bases remaining between them. The CDR3 DNA follows: TGTGCCAGTAGTATACCGGGGGACTATGGCTACACCTTC. This sequence encodes CASSIPGDYGYTF.

The chain joins TRBV28 to TRBJ2-1; weak D call: TRBD2 (7 bases). Trimming removed 2 bases from V and 6 bases from J, with 38 bases in between. The CDR3 covers 23 residues. Germline V gene lookup returns CDR1 MDHEN and CDR2 SYDVKM. The CDR3 DNA sequence: TGTGCCAGCAGTTTAAATCCCAGTCTTGCGGGGGCGGTCTGGGCAACACCCGTCAATGAGCAGTTCTTC. Protein sequence: CASSLNPSLAGAVWATPVNEQFF.

This chain uses TRBV5-1 with TRBJ2-5, with 7 bases matching TRBD1. Trimming cost V 2 bases and J 3 bases; bases outside gene matches: 7. This CDR3 comprises 15 residues. Germline CDR1 SGHRS, CDR2 YFSETQ. The CDR3 sequence: CASSLSRGMEETQYF. DNA for the CDR3: TGCGCCAGCAGCTTATCCAGGGGGATGGAAGAGACCCAGTACTTC.

For the CDR3, the DNA is TGTGCCAGCAGCCCCGACAGGATTCAAGAGACCCAGTACTTC. Amino acids: CASSPDRIQETQYF. The chain carries TRBV7-6 and TRBJ2-5; D is perhaps TRBD1 (6 bases). CDR3 length: 14 amino acids. V dropped 5 bases and J dropped 2 bases, with 12 bases sitting between them. CDR1 SGHVS and CDR2 FNYEAQ come from the germline V gene.

This chain connects TRBV5-5 to TRBJ2-1; D is unresolved. V lost 0 bases and J 0 bases, leaving 10 bases between the germline ends. The CDR3 extends over 16 amino acids. Germline V gene sequence: CDR1 SGHKS, CDR2 YYEKEE (reference sequence). The DNA of the CDR3 is TGTGCCAGCAGCTTGGAGCCCCCCAACTCCTACAATGAGCAGTTCTTC. As protein: CASSLEPPNSYNEQFF.

The gene calls are TRBV5-1 and TRBJ2-5, with a tentative D call TRBD1 (5 bases). Germline CDR1 and CDR2: SGHRS and YFSETQ. This CDR3 comprises 16 residues. The V gene lost 4 bases and the J gene lost 1 base, with 17 bases spanning the gap. The CDR3 DNA reads TGCGCCAGCAGCCAACCAACGACAGATCTCCAAGAGACCCAGTACTTC. It is translated as CASSQPTTDLQETQYF.

The chain uses TRBV28 and TRBJ2-1, with 12 bases matching TRBD2. The CDR3 runs to 15 residues. Per germline, CDR1 MDHEN and CDR2 SYDVKM. V dropped 6 bases and J dropped 4; count of bases not matched to a gene: 4. The CDR3: CASRLTSGGYNEQFF. The CDR3 coding sequence is TGTGCCAGCAGACTTACTAGCGGGGGGTACAATGAGCAGTTCTTC.

CDR3 nucleotide sequence: TGTGCCAGCAGGCCGGGACAGGGATCAGATACGCAGTATTTT. Translating it yields CASRPGQGSDTQYF. This chain joins TRBV6-4 and TRBJ2-3, with 9 bases matching TRBD1. The germline CDR1 and CDR2 sequences are MRHNA and SNTAGT. J was trimmed by 4 bases and V by 6 bases; bases with no gene match: 5. The CDR3 has 14 residues.

This clone was recorded only once. This specimen includes other DNA sequences encoding the same CDR3. The chain is built from TRBV10-3 and TRBJ2-7; TRBD1 matches 7 bases. The CDR3 totals 14 residues. The V gene end was trimmed by 4 bases and the J gene end by 0 bases; junction bases not matched to a gene: 3. CDR1 is ENHRY, CDR2 SYGVKD, per germline. DNA of the CDR3: TGTGCCATCAGTGGGGACAGCTACTCCTACGAGCAGTACTTC. This codes for CAISGDSYSYEQYF.

The rearrangement links TRBV12-5 to TRBJ2-7; D not resolved. Germline CDR1 and CDR2: LGHNT and FRNRAP. V lost 1 base and J lost 5, with 12 bases in between. The CDR3 is made up of 14 amino acids. The CDR3 DNA is TGTGCTAGTGGTTTGGATTGGGGTTTGCACGAGCAGTACTTC. Its translation: CASGLDWGLHEQYF.

The rearrangement links TRBV5-6 to TRBJ2-1; tentative D call: TRBD1 (7 bases). The CDR3 loop spans 19 amino acids. Germline values: CDR1 SGHDT, CDR2 YYEEEE. The V end lost 3 bases, the J end lost 12 bases, and 34 bases lay between the germline ends. CDR3 DNA: TGTGCCAGCAGCTCTCACGCCCACAGGGGACTGGGTGCATCTAGTGGGCAGTTCTTC. The encoded protein is CASSSHAHRGLGASSGQFF.

This clone was seen more than once but under ten times. This chain uses TRBV19 with TRBJ1-2; no reliable D call. Trimming left V 4 bases short and J 5 bases short, with 8 bases between. CDR3 length: 12 amino acids. Per the germline V gene, CDR1 is LNHDA and CDR2 is SQIVND (reference sequence). The CDR3 nucleotides are TGTGCCAGTAGTACTCCCCCTTATGGCTACACCTTC. Its translation: CASSTPPYGYTF.

The chain has TRBV4-1 and TRBJ2-4; D is perhaps TRBD1 (9 bases). Looked up from germline, CDR1 is MGHRA and CDR2 is YSYEKL. The CDR3 runs 18 residues. V lost 0 bases, J lost 8 bases, and 23 bases lay in between. Here the CDR3 DNA reads TGCGCCAGCAGCCAAGATAGCGGGACAGGGTTGGTTTTGGACATTCAGTACTTC. It encodes CASSQDSGTGLVLDIQYF.

The CDR3: CASSSKINTNTEAFF. CDR3 coding DNA: TGCGCCAGCAGCTCAAAAATAAATACGAACACTGAAGCTTTCTTT. This chain joins TRBV5-1 and TRBJ1-1, with D unresolved. CDR3 length equals 15 residues. The ends were cut back, 3 bases at V and 1 base at J, with 13 bases in the middle. Germline V gene lookup returns CDR1 SGHRS and CDR2 YFSETQ.

V and J are TRBV4-1 and TRBJ1-1; D unresolved. The germline CDR1 and CDR2 sequences are MGHRA and YSYEKL. This CDR3 is 12 amino acids long. V gave up 4 bases and J gave up 4 bases, with 7 bases separating them. CDR3 amino acids: CASSPSGTEAFF. The CDR3 bases are TGCGCCAGCAGCCCCTCGGGCACTGAAGCTTTCTTT.

The rearrangement links TRBV10-3 to TRBJ2-5, with D tentatively TRBD2 (5 bases). The CDR3 contains 14 residues. Germline V lookup: CDR1 ENHRY, CDR2 SYGVKD. V lost 0 bases and J lost 5, with 10 bases in between. Here the CDR3 reads CAISESSGHETQYF. CDR3 coding DNA: TGTGCCATCAGTGAGTCAAGCGGTCACGAGACCCAGTACTTC.

V is TRBV13 and J is TRBJ2-7; D is ambiguous. V was pared by 4 bases and J by 6 bases, with 13 bases between. The germline gives CDR1 PRHDT, CDR2 FYEKMQ (reference sequence). The CDR3 is 13 amino acids. CDR3 in amino acids: CASSSDTLSEQYF. DNA of the CDR3: TGTGCCAGCAGCTCTGACACGCTCTCCGAGCAGTACTTC.

J is TRBJ1-6 and V is TRBV28; TRBD1 is a possible D gene (5 bases). Trimming took 2 bases from V and 5 from J, leaving 16 bases between them. This CDR3 is built from 17 residues. The germline CDR1 and CDR2 sequences are MDHEN and SYDVKM. CDR3 DNA sequence: TGTGCCAGCAGTTTAGGGTGGGGGGGGTCCGATAATTCACCCCTCCACTTT. Amino acid sequence: CASSLGWGGSDNSPLHF.

V usage is TRBV7-9 and J usage is TRBJ1-1, with D unresolved. Germline V gives CDR1 SEHNR, CDR2 FQNEAQ (reference sequence). With 5 bases removed from V and 3 bases from J, the gap between germline ends came to 16 bases. The CDR3 length is 15 residues. The CDR3 here is CASSAKVGGYTEAFF. The CDR3 DNA follows: TGTGCCAGCAGCGCAAAAGTAGGCGGGTACACTGAAGCTTTCTTT.

This clone came up a few times. The gene calls are TRBV9 and TRBJ1-1, with D unclear. The germline V gene encodes CDR1 SGDLS and CDR2 YYNGEE. There are 14 residues in the CDR3. Trimming took off 3 bases at V and 1 base at J, with 10 bases between the two ends. The CDR3 region is CASSGGVSNTEAFF. CDR3 nucleotide sequence: TGTGCCAGCAGCGGGGGAGTATCGAACACTGAAGCTTTCTTT.

DNA for the CDR3: TGTGCCAGCAGCGTAGAGGCAGGGGGGTTCGGGGAGCTGTTTTTT. Its protein product is CASSVEAGGFGELFF. This rearrangement joins TRBV9 to TRBJ2-2; weak D call: TRBD1 (7 bases). The CDR3 has 15 amino acids. V lost 0 bases to trimming and J lost 7 bases, with 13 bases between them. Germline lookup yields CDR1 SGDLS and CDR2 YYNGEE.

The V gene is TRBV5-1, the J gene TRBJ2-1; 8 positions match TRBD2. The CDR3 has 15 amino acids. With 2 bases clipped from V and 3 bases from J, the junction kept 4 bases outside the gene matches. Germline values: CDR1 SGHRS, CDR2 YFSETQ. The CDR3 reads CASSFGGTSYNEQFF. In DNA form, the CDR3 reads TGCGCCAGCAGCTTCGGTGGGACTAGCTACAATGAGCAGTTCTTC.

The sample holds a few counts of this clone. The chain is built from TRBV10-1 and TRBJ1-1, with TRBD1 as a possible D gene (5 bases). V shed 5 bases and J shed 3 bases, with 10 bases lying between them. From germline, CDR1 is WNHNN and CDR2 SYGVQD (reference sequence). The CDR3 has 13 amino acids. In DNA, the CDR3 is TGCGCCAGCAGTATGCAGGGTTACACTGAAGCTTTCTTT. This sequence encodes CASSMQGYTEAFF.

The chain combines TRBV9 with TRBJ2-2, with a possible D match to TRBD2 (6 bases). The V end was cut by 0 bases, the J end by 4 bases, with 13 bases between. The CDR3 is 16 amino acids. CDR1 is SGDLS and CDR2 is YYNGEE in the germline V gene. The CDR3 DNA is TGTGCCAGCAGCGTAGACTCCGGGGGACCCACCGGGGAGCTGTTTTTT. It specifies CASSVDSGGPTGELFF.

The chain carries TRBV7-9 and TRBJ2-5; D is unclear. Germline lookup yields CDR1 SEHNR and CDR2 FQNEAQ (reference sequence). The CDR3 is made up of 13 amino acids. V was clipped by 8 bases and J by 7 bases, with 17 bases between them. The CDR3 DNA follows: TGTGCCAGCGAAGAGTTTGGAGTCGGGACCCAGTACTTC. Amino acid sequence: CASEEFGVGTQYF.

This clone was recorded a few times. The chain is built from TRBV6-1 and TRBJ2-7; D may correspond to TRBD1 or TRBD2 (5 bases each). Germline V gene data show CDR1 as MNHNS and CDR2 as SASEGT. The CDR3 sequence is 12 residues long. V lost 7 bases to trimming and J lost 4 bases, with 11 bases between them. This CDR3 reads CASNGDGYEQYF. The CDR3 coding sequence is TGTGCCAGCAACGGGGACGGATACGAGCAGTACTTC.

The chain has TRBV5-3 and TRBJ2-3; D is undetermined. TRBV5-3 is reported as an ORF; its role is uncertain. CDR3 length: 14 residues. The V end lost 3 bases, the J end lost 2 bases, and 10 bases lay between the germline ends. CDR3 in DNA: TGTGCCAGAAGCTCAGTAGGGAACACAGATACGCAGTATTTT. Amino acids: CARSSVGNTDTQYF.

The V call is TRBV5-1, the J call TRBJ2-2; 10 bases are a match to TRBD2. The germline CDR1 and CDR2 sequences are SGHRS and YFSETQ. This CDR3 spans 13 amino acids. The ends lost 5 bases at V and 5 bases at J; junction bases unmatched: 0. The CDR3 nucleotides read TGCGCCAGCAGGACTAGCGGGACCGGGGAGCTGTTTTTT. Protein sequence: CASRTSGTGELFF.

The gene calls are TRBV4-1 and TRBJ2-1, with D possibly being TRBD1 (6 bases). Per the germline V gene, CDR1 is MGHRA and CDR2 is YSYEKL. There are 16 residues in the CDR3. V shed 1 base and J shed 2 bases, with 12 bases lying between them. The CDR3 DNA reads TGCGCCAGCAGCCAAGGTGGGGGCCCCCCCTACAATGAGCAGTTCTTC. Encoded protein: CASSQGGGPPYNEQFF.

The chain has TRBV5-4 and TRBJ2-6; D not resolved. Germline lookup yields CDR1 SGHNT and CDR2 YYREEE (reference sequence). This CDR3 is built from 14 residues. The ends were cut back, 2 bases at V and 2 bases at J, with 5 bases in the middle. The CDR3 sequence: CASSFGAGANVLTF. CDR3 sequence (DNA): TGTGCCAGCAGCTTTGGGGCTGGGGCCAACGTCCTGACTTTC.